This record looks at one TCR beta chain sequence and its context. Germline V gene sequence: CDR1 SGHRS, CDR2 YFSETQ. This CDR3 is 13 amino acids long. With 2 bases removed from V and 2 bases from J, the gap between germline ends came to 6 bases. Data came from immunoSEQ multiplex PCR; TCRdb stores just in-frame clones and leaves some out. The table records about 70,000 clones, around 88% of them present only once. The data stem from a study of OX40 agonist ivuxolimab in advanced cancers. The sample here was CD4+ or CD8+ T cells sorted from blood, taken in a trial of the OX40 agonist ivuxolimab. The receptor was derived from an adult with an advanced solid tumor such as melanoma, head and neck, liver or kidney cancer. The chain joins TRBV5-1 to TRBJ2-3; D is ambiguous. CDR3 DNA: TGCGCCAGCAGCTTAGGCGACACAGATACGCAGTATTTT. Protein product: CASSLGDTDTQYF.